This passage covers 29 T cell receptor beta chains from one sample sequenced in a study of cytomegalovirus exposure and HLA in healthy donors. The PCR had 60 Vbeta and 13 Jbeta primers. Clones were read by immunoSEQ multiplex PCR, and TCRdb kept only the in-frame ones, dropping some. Of approximately 110,000 clones listed, approximately 79% were seen once; the top ten hold about 3.4%. Material: PBMCs. Receptors were obtained from a middle-aged woman in good health and CMV-seronegative.

The chain couples TRBV19 to TRBJ2-1; 8 bases align to TRBD1. Germline V gene sequence: CDR1 LNHDA, CDR2 SQIVND (reference sequence). CDR3 length equals 17 residues. V lost 6 bases to trimming and J lost 2 bases; unmatched junction nucleotides: 12. The CDR3 DNA is TGTGCCAGTAGCACCCATCCGACAGGGGCGGCCTACAATGAGCAGTTCTTC. Encoded protein: CASSTHPTGAAYNEQFF.

V and J are TRBV7-9 and TRBJ1-6; D is possibly TRBD1 (5 bases). The CDR3 loop spans 17 amino acids. Germline CDR1 reads SEHNR; CDR2 reads FQNEAQ (reference sequence). The germline V and J ends were trimmed by 4 bases and 1 base, with 14 bases remaining between them. CDR3 protein: CASSSAYQGSYNSPLHF. Here the CDR3 DNA reads TGTGCCAGCAGCTCAGCCTACCAGGGATCCTATAATTCACCCCTCCACTTT.

This clone has a single count. J is TRBJ2-4 and V is TRBV7-2; D possibly corresponds to TRBD2 (6 bases). The V and J ends lost 3 bases and 4 bases respectively, with 10 bases between them. The CDR3 covers 14 residues. Germline CDR1 SGHTA, CDR2 FQGNSA. For the CDR3, the DNA is TGTGCCAGCAGCTTCACCGGGACTAAAAACATTCAGTACTTC. Translation: CASSFTGTKNIQYF. Filled out from reference TRBV7-2 and TRBJ2-4, the complete variable domain reads GAGVSQSPSNKVTEKGKDVELRCDPISGHTALYWYRQSLGQGLEFLIYFQGNSAPDKSGLPSDRFSAERTGGSVSTLTIQRTQQEDSAVYLCASSFTGTKNIQYFGAGTRLSVL.

This chain links TRBV11-2 with TRBJ2-3, with TRBD2 matching 8 bases. Germline CDR1 is SGHAT and CDR2 is FQNNGV. V gave up 5 bases and J gave up 6 bases; unmatched junction bases: 10. The length of the CDR3 is 15 residues. This CDR3 reads CASSQGVSGADTQYF. The CDR3 DNA sequence: TGTGCCAGCAGCCAAGGGGTTAGCGGGGCCGATACGCAGTATTTT.

The V gene is TRBV5-1, the J gene TRBJ1-1; D unresolved. Germline V gene data show CDR1 as SGHRS and CDR2 as YFSETQ. V was trimmed by 3 bases and J by 2 bases, leaving 14 bases between them. The CDR3 is made up of 15 amino acids. The CDR3 reads CASSSLPGVNTEAFF. CDR3 nucleotides: TGCGCCAGCAGCTCCCTCCCCGGGGTAAACACTGAAGCTTTCTTT. Complete variable domain (other parts from reference TRBV5-1 and TRBJ1-1): KAGVTQTPRYLIKTRGQQVTLSCSPISGHRSVSWYQQTPGQGLQFLFEYFSETQRNKGNFPGRFSGRQFSNSRSEMNVSTLELGDSALYLCASSSLPGVNTEAFFGQGTRLTVV.

The rearrangement joins TRBV30 to TRBJ1-2; 7 nucleotides agree with TRBD1. The CDR3 is made up of 13 amino acids. The V segment lost 3 bases and the J segment 7 bases; nucleotides outside the gene matches: 8. Germline V gene data show CDR1 as GTSNPN and CDR2 as SVGIG (reference sequence). For the CDR3, the DNA is TGTGCCTGGAGAGCTACAGGGGAGTCTGGCTACACCTTC. Protein product: CAWRATGESGYTF.

The chain joins TRBV7-9 to TRBJ2-7, with TRBD1 matching over 8 bases. The CDR3 is made up of 14 amino acids. Germline V gives CDR1 SEHNR, CDR2 FQNEAQ (reference sequence). The junction had 5 bases not matched to a gene; V was cut back by 3 bases and J by 4 bases. The CDR3 DNA sequence: TGTGCCAGCAGCTTCGGACAGGGCGGTTACGAGCAGTACTTC. It codes for CASSFGQGGYEQYF.

The V and J genes are TRBV27 and TRBJ2-3, with 9 positions matching TRBD2. There are 18 residues in the CDR3. Germline trimming cut 3 bases from V and 0 bases from J; bases unmatched to any gene: 10. Germline V CDR1 and CDR2: MNHEY, SMNVEV (reference sequence). CDR3 in amino acids: CASSFRQAGGISTDTQYF. The DNA of the CDR3 is TGTGCCAGCAGTTTTCGGCAAGCGGGAGGTATTAGCACAGATACGCAGTATTTT.

The chain is built from TRBV27 and TRBJ2-7; a possible D gene is TRBD2 (6 bases). The CDR3 is made up of 14 amino acids. Germline CDR1 MNHEY, CDR2 SMNVEV (reference sequence). V was cut by 4 bases and J by 3 bases, with 13 bases left in between. The CDR3 nucleotides read TGTGCCAGCAGTTCCGGAGGGGCTGTCTACGAGCAGTACTTC. Translating it yields CASSSGGAVYEQYF.

The CDR3 DNA reads as TGTGCCAGCAGTTTGCTCAGGGGGGAAAATGAAAAACTGTTTTTT. This encodes CASSLLRGENEKLFF. The gene calls are TRBV27 and TRBJ1-4, with 7 bases fitting TRBD1. Losses at the gene ends were 3 bases for V and 5 bases for J; bases not matched to a gene: 6. From germline, CDR1 is MNHEY and CDR2 SMNVEV (reference sequence). This CDR3 region has 15 residues.

The V and J genes are TRBV7-2 and TRBJ1-2, with D unclear. CDR3 length: 12 amino acids. Trimming cost V 5 bases and J 5 bases, with 9 bases left between them. Germline loops: CDR1 SGHTA, CDR2 FQGNSA. The CDR3, as DNA: TGTGCCAGCAGCCCCAGGCAATATGGCTACACCTTC. Translated, it gives CASSPRQYGYTF.

Concerning this clone: Other DNA sequences in this specimen translate into the identical CDR3. V and J are TRBV10-1 and TRBJ2-1, with D possibly TRBD2 on 8 matching bases. Germline loops: CDR1 WNHNN, CDR2 SYGVQD (reference sequence). This CDR3 contains 15 residues. V lost 8 bases, J lost 6 bases, and 20 bases lay in between. The CDR3, as DNA: TGCGCCAGCCCGACAGGGCGGGGGGTTCCCAATGAGCAGTTCTTC. Translating it yields CASPTGRGVPNEQFF.

The table lists this clone with a few counts. The genes are TRBV19 and TRBJ2-6; D is undetermined. The CDR3 has 18 residues. The germline CDR1 and CDR2 sequences are LNHDA and SQIVND (reference sequence). Trimming cost V 0 bases and J 0 bases, with 12 bases left between them. CDR3 bases: TGTGCCAGTAGTATAGAGGAGCTTTTTGGCTCTGGGGCCAACGTCCTGACTTTC. It yields the protein CASSIEELFGSGANVLTF.

V and J are TRBV18 and TRBJ1-1, with unresolved D. Trimming shortened V by 5 bases and J by 1 base, and 5 bases separated the two germline ends. The V gene's germline CDR1 is KGHSH and CDR2 LQKENI. The CDR3 sequence is 12 residues long. Here the CDR3 reads CASSSQNTEAFF. CDR3 DNA sequence: TGTGCCAGCTCAAGCCAGAACACTGAAGCTTTCTTT.

This clone was observed a few times. The chain is built from TRBV18 and TRBJ1-2; a possible D gene is TRBD1 (6 bases). Trimming removed 0 bases at V and 6 bases at J, with 23 bases between. The CDR3 extends over 18 amino acids. Germline V gene sequence: CDR1 KGHSH, CDR2 LQKENI. In nucleotides, the CDR3 is TGTGCCAGCTCACCACCTAGAGGAGTCGGGGGCGCGGGAGATGGCTACACCTTC. Its translation: CASSPPRGVGGAGDGYTF.

The chain uses TRBV7-2 and TRBJ1-1; the match to TRBD1 covers 7 bases. Germline assignment: CDR1 SGHTA and CDR2 FQGNSA. The V gene end was trimmed by 4 bases and the J gene end by 11 bases; junction bases not matched to a gene: 10. The CDR3 sequence is 13 residues long. The DNA of the CDR3 is TGTGCCAGCAGCTCGCAGACAGGGTCAAGCGCTTTCTTT. Its protein product is CASSSQTGSSAFF.

This rearrangement joins TRBV28 to TRBJ2-5, with D perhaps TRBD1 (5 bases). CDR3 length: 14 amino acids. Trimming removed 2 bases from V and 2 bases from J, with 9 bases in between. CDR1 MDHEN and CDR2 SYDVKM come from the germline V gene. The CDR3 nucleotides are TGTGCCAGCAGTTTACCCGACAGTCAAGAGACCCAGTACTTC. Protein: CASSLPDSQETQYF.

To note about this clone: The junction departs from germline at one end; a sequencing error may be responsible. The identical CDR3 is also encoded by other nucleotide sequences in the sample. The genes are TRBV30 and TRBJ2-7; 12 bases are shared with TRBD2. Germline CDR1 reads GTSNPN; CDR2 reads SVGIG (reference sequence). There are 16 residues in the CDR3. CDR3 sequence (DNA): TGCGCCTGGACCAGCGGGACTAGCGGGCCTTCCTACGAGCAGTACTTC. Translating it yields CAWTSGTSGPSYEQYF.

The chain combines TRBV10-3 with TRBJ2-1; 10 nucleotides agree with TRBD2. The V and J ends lost 6 bases and 0 bases, in that order; junction bases with no gene match: 2. Germline V CDR1 and CDR2: ENHRY, SYGVKD. The CDR3 has 15 amino acids. The CDR3 spells CAIRRTSGSYNEQFF. CDR3 nucleotide sequence: TGTGCCATCAGGAGGACTAGCGGCTCCTACAATGAGCAGTTCTTC.

This clone has more than one count but fewer than ten. The chain uses TRBV7-2 and TRBJ2-3; 7 bases match TRBD2. With 1 base clipped from V and 6 bases from J, the junction kept 10 bases outside the gene matches. The CDR3 extends over 16 amino acids. CDR1 and CDR2 (germline): SGHTA, FQGNSA. The chain's CDR3 is CASSLGGAGVGDTQYF. Written as DNA, the CDR3 is TGTGCCAGCAGCTTAGGCGGGGCGGGGGTAGGGGATACGCAGTATTTT.

The chain recombines TRBV15 with TRBJ1-4; 7 nucleotides align to TRBD1. This CDR3 has 17 residues. The germline gives CDR1 LNHNV, CDR2 YYDKDF (reference sequence). After removal of 4 bases from V and 0 bases from J, the junction contained 8 bases not matched to a gene. The CDR3 DNA is TGTGCCACCAGCATCAGGGGGAGGAAACCAACTAATGAAAAACTGTTTTTT. Translation: CATSIRGRKPTNEKLFF.

The gene calls are TRBV6-1 and TRBJ2-7; 7 nucleotides agree with TRBD2. The V gene's germline CDR1 is MNHNS and CDR2 SASEGT. CDR3 length: 17 amino acids. The trim removed 0 bases at V and 0 bases at J, leaving 8 bases unmatched. Here the CDR3 DNA reads TGTGCCAGCAGTGAAGCTATCGCTAGCGGAAGCTCCTACGAGCAGTACTTC. This codes for CASSEAIASGSSYEQYF.

The rearrangement joins TRBV28 to TRBJ2-7; TRBD1 agrees at 8 bases. The CDR3 runs 16 residues. The V and J ends lost 5 bases and 0 bases, in that order; junction bases with no gene match: 9. The V gene's germline CDR1 is MDHEN and CDR2 SYDVKM. The CDR3 sequence: CASSPKDRAHSYEQYF. The CDR3 region has the DNA TGTGCCAGCAGTCCCAAGGACAGGGCCCACTCCTACGAGCAGTACTTC.

The chain recombines TRBV25-1 with TRBJ2-3; D is undetermined. The CDR3 loop spans 14 amino acids. Germline assignment: CDR1 MGHDK and CDR2 SYGVNS. V shed 6 bases and J shed 0 bases, with 10 bases lying between them. In nucleotides, the CDR3 is TGTGCCAGCAGCTCCCTTGTGAGCACAGATACGCAGTATTTT. As protein: CASSSLVSTDTQYF.

This clone was counted a single time. V is TRBV30 and J is TRBJ1-1; no clear D gene. Germline V gives CDR1 GTSNPN, CDR2 SVGIG (reference sequence). V gave up 0 bases and J gave up 2 bases, with 10 bases separating them. The CDR3 is 14 amino acids. The CDR3 is CAWSVVFGNTEAFF. Written as DNA, the CDR3 is TGTGCCTGGAGTGTAGTTTTCGGTAACACTGAAGCTTTCTTT. Full variable domain (missing parts from reference TRBV30 and TRBJ1-1): SQTIHQWPATLVQPVGSPLSLECTVEGTSNPNLYWYRQAAGRGLQLLFYSVGIGQISSEVPQNLSASRPQDRQFILSSKKLLLSDSGFYLCAWSVVFGNTEAFFGQGTRLTVV.

This CDR3 reads CASSARGFGYTF. The CDR3 region has the DNA TGTGCCAGCAGCGCCCGGGGATTTGGCTACACCTTC. This chain joins TRBV9 and TRBJ1-2; D remains ambiguous. CDR1 is SGDLS and CDR2 is YYNGEE in the germline V gene. Trimming took off 3 bases at V and 7 bases at J, with 10 bases between the two ends. The CDR3 covers 12 residues.

This chain links TRBV4-2 with TRBJ2-7, with 10 bases aligning to TRBD2. The CDR3 totals 16 residues. CDR1 is LGHNA and CDR2 is YNFKEQ in the germline V gene. V trimming: 1 base; J trimming: 5 bases; junction bases outside the gene matches: 8. The CDR3 nucleotides read TGTGCCAGCAGCCAAGCCCTAGCGGGAGTCAGGGACGAGCAGTACTTC. It translates to CASSQALAGVRDEQYF.

The chain links TRBV28 to TRBJ2-7, with 8 positions matching TRBD1. Germline trimming cut 6 bases from V and 2 bases from J; bases unmatched to any gene: 9. The CDR3 is made up of 15 amino acids. Germline loops: CDR1 MDHEN, CDR2 SYDVKM. This CDR3 is CASSSRGPAPYEQYF. The DNA for the CDR3 is TGTGCCAGCAGCTCCAGGGGGCCCGCCCCCTACGAGCAGTACTTC. The full variable domain, with the rest looked up from reference TRBV28 and TRBJ2-7, is DVKVTQSSRYLVKRTGEKVFLECVQDMDHENMFWYRQDPGLGLRLIYFSYDVKMKEKGDIPEGYSVSREKKERFSLILESASTNQTSMYLCASSSRGPAPYEQYFGPGTRLTVT.

The CDR3 sequence is CASSLAGGTYEQYF. DNA for the CDR3: TGTGCCAGCAGCTTGGCGGGAGGGACCTACGAGCAGTACTTC. This chain uses TRBV7-2 with TRBJ2-5; 9 bases fit TRBD2. The tail of the sequence fits TRBJ2-7 better, so the J call may be wrong. Germline V gene sequence: CDR1 SGHTA, CDR2 FQGNSA. CDR3 size: 14 residues.